Listed here is a single T cell receptor (beta chain). This sample is part of a study of OX40 agonist ivuxolimab in advanced cancers. Libraries were prepared by immunoSEQ multiplex PCR; TCRdb keeps only in-frame clonotypes and omits some of them. Of around 72,000 clones in the sample, around four fifths are singletons; the top ten hold roughly 0.4%. CDR3 length equals 15 residues. Trimming left V 0 bases short and J 0 bases short, with 7 bases between. Looked up from germline, CDR1 is SGHKS and CDR2 is YYEKEE (reference sequence). The sequences come from CD4+ or CD8+ T cells sorted from blood, collected in a trial of the OX40 agonist ivuxolimab. This clonotype was sampled from an adult with an advanced solid tumor such as melanoma, head and neck, liver or kidney cancer. The chain has TRBV5-5 and TRBJ1-5; the D is unclear. The CDR3 nucleotides are TGTGCCAGCAGCTTGGCCGGGGTTAGCAATCAGCCCCAGCATTTT. This gives the protein CASSLAGVSNQPQHF.